The next 12 T cell receptor beta chains were all read from a single sample in a study of blood T cell repertoires in COVID-19. Here immunoSEQ multiplex PCR was the method, and the copy in TCRdb shows in-frame clones only, minus some. Of 200,000 or so clones in the sample, 88% were seen once. Sequencing was carried out using peripheral blood. These receptors were taken from a woman aged 55-69 years with acute or convalescent COVID-19.

This chain uses TRBV9 with TRBJ1-2, with D unresolved. This CDR3 is 15 amino acids long. The germline V gene has CDR1 SGDLS and CDR2 YYNGEE. Trimming stripped 0 bases from V and 8 bases from J, with 17 bases between. In nucleotides, the CDR3 is TGTGCCAGCAGCGTAGCCCCTATGCCCGCATACGGCTACACCTTC. Its translation is CASSVAPMPAYGYTF.

This chain joins TRBV7-9 and TRBJ2-7; no reliable D call. The CDR3 loop spans 14 amino acids. CDR1 and CDR2 from the germline V gene are SEHNR and FQNEAQ (reference sequence). V shed 5 bases and J shed 2 bases, with 13 bases lying between them. The CDR3 DNA reads TGTGCCAGCAGCCGACCGACCACAGCCTACGAGCAGTACTTC. Its translation is CASSRPTTAYEQYF.

The CDR3 DNA reads TGTGCCAGCAGCAAAGACCGTTGGGAGGGGATTGAAGCTTTCTTT. Translated, it gives CASSKDRWEGIEAFF. The chain uses TRBV21-1 and TRBJ1-1. TRBV21-1 is a recognized pseudogene. The CDR3 has 15 amino acids.

The chain links TRBV7-2 to TRBJ2-5, with 9 nucleotides matching TRBD1. V lost 5 bases and J lost 4; bases outside the gene matches: 11. The CDR3 is 16 residues long. CDR1 is SGHTA, CDR2 FQGNSA, per germline. CDR3 loop: CASSERANRGRETQYF. CDR3 nucleotides: TGTGCCAGCAGCGAGCGGGCCAACAGGGGGCGAGAGACCCAGTACTTC. Complete variable domain (other parts from reference TRBV7-2 and TRBJ2-5): GAGVSQSPSNKVTEKGKDVELRCDPISGHTALYWYRQSLGQGLEFLIYFQGNSAPDKSGLPSDRFSAERTGGSVSTLTIQRTQQEDSAVYLCASSERANRGRETQYFGPGTRLLVL.

V usage is TRBV30 and J usage is TRBJ2-7, with 14 nucleotides matching TRBD2. The junction had 4 bases not matched to a gene; V was cut back by 2 bases and J by 4 bases. The CDR3 extends over 15 amino acids. Germline V CDR1 and CDR2: GTSNPN, SVGIG (reference sequence). The CDR3 here is CAWSTGLAGVYEQYF. The CDR3 DNA reads as TGTGCCTGGAGTACGGGACTAGCGGGAGTGTACGAGCAGTACTTC.

This chain joins TRBV5-4 and TRBJ1-2, with 8 bases matching TRBD1. CDR3 length: 15 amino acids. The V segment lost 2 bases and the J segment 5 bases; nucleotides outside the gene matches: 8. Per the germline V gene, CDR1 is SGHNT and CDR2 is YYREEE (reference sequence). CDR3 loop: CASSLLTGEMYGYTF. CDR3 sequence (DNA): TGTGCCAGCAGCTTACTGACAGGGGAGATGTATGGCTACACCTTC.

The J gene is TRBJ2-1, the V gene TRBV18, with 8 positions matching TRBD2. The CDR3 extends over 17 amino acids. Trimming at V came to 3 bases and at J to 0 bases, leaving 7 bases not matched to a gene. The germline V gene has CDR1 KGHSH and CDR2 LQKENI. The CDR3 DNA reads as TGTGCCAGCTCACCGCGGCGGGGGGACATCTCCTACAATGAGCAGTTCTTC. Protein sequence: CASSPRRGDISYNEQFF.

This clone was seen a few times. The chain uses TRBV4-1 and TRBJ1-1; D ambiguous. Trimming pared 0 bases from V and 0 bases from J, leaving 14 bases between. CDR3 size: 17 residues. Looked up from germline, CDR1 is MGHRA and CDR2 is YSYEKL. The CDR3 DNA reads as TGCGCCAGCAGCCAAGATTTGAGGCAGCTCATGAACACTGAAGCTTTCTTT. This sequence encodes CASSQDLRQLMNTEAFF.

The V call is TRBV5-4, the J call TRBJ2-7, with D possibly matching TRBD2 (5 bases). The V gene lost 4 bases and the J gene lost 2 bases, with 16 bases spanning the gap. Germline CDR1 SGHNT, CDR2 YYREEE (reference sequence). The CDR3 loop spans 15 amino acids. CDR3 residues: CASSPFSRTPYEQYF. The CDR3 coding sequence is TGTGCCAGCAGCCCGTTTAGTCGGACTCCCTACGAGCAGTACTTC.

The chain uses TRBV28 and TRBJ1-5, with 9 bases identical to TRBD1. The V segment lost 5 bases and the J segment 7 bases; nucleotides outside the gene matches: 9. The CDR3 is made up of 15 amino acids. CDR1 is MDHEN and CDR2 is SYDVKM in the germline V gene. The CDR3 sequence: CASSDPGQGHQPQHF. In DNA form, the CDR3 reads TGTGCCAGCAGTGACCCGGGACAGGGTCACCAGCCCCAGCATTTT.

The rearrangement joins TRBV19 to TRBJ2-5; TRBD2 aligns across 7 bases. J was trimmed by 4 bases and V by 6 bases; bases with no gene match: 8. Germline V lookup: CDR1 LNHDA, CDR2 SQIVND (reference sequence). This CDR3 comprises 14 residues. The CDR3 DNA is TGTGCCAGTAGAGTCCGGGGCGGGAGAGAGACCCAGTACTTC. It specifies CASRVRGGRETQYF.

V and J are TRBV20-1 and TRBJ2-2; 8 nucleotides align to TRBD1. Looked up from germline, CDR1 is DFQATT and CDR2 is SNEGSKA (reference sequence). CDR3 length equals 13 residues. V dropped 3 bases and J dropped 7; count of bases not matched to a gene: 4. CDR3 residues: CSASQGAGGELFF. CDR3 DNA sequence: TGCAGTGCTAGTCAGGGGGCTGGCGGGGAGCTGTTTTTT.